Presented here are 11 T cell receptor delta chains from one specimen sequenced in a study of gamma-delta T cells after stem cell transplantation. TCRdb re-called the RT-PCR reads using CATT. Of around 1,700 delta-chain clones in the sample, 20% to 25% were seen once. The specimen was gamma-delta T cells. The receptors shown here come from a human donor. It is not recorded whose cells these are; they may come from a transplant donor.

Notes on this clone: TCRdb records a much larger clone's protein for this DNA, with a difference at residue 4 that likely arises from a read error; the protein given is the translation of the DNA. The CDR3 is CACGPLLGDTRLYTDKLIF. Written as DNA, the CDR3 is TGTGCCTGTGGCCCGTTATTGGGGGATACGCGCCTCTACACCGATAAACTCATCTTT. The chain joins TRDV2 to TRDJ1, with TRDD3 matching 11 bases. The CDR3 is made up of 19 amino acids. Germline CDR1 is GEAIGNYY and CDR2 is EKD. With 5 bases clipped from V and 0 bases from J, the junction kept 16 bases outside the gene matches.

This clone ranks as medium-sized. The J gene is TRDJ3, the V gene TRDV2; the D gene is possibly TRDD3 (6 bases). From germline, CDR1 is GEAIGNYY and CDR2 EKD. Trimming stripped 0 bases from V and 1 base from J, with 12 bases between. The CDR3 has 18 amino acids. Here the CDR3 reads CACDTAGGTSWDTRQMFF. The CDR3 DNA reads TGTGCCTGTGACACCGCCGGGGGAACTTCCTGGGACACCCGACAGATGTTTTTC.

As for this clone: A far larger clone is only one base removed, so a read error is likely. The chain links TRDV1 to TRDJ3, with 10 bases matching TRDD3. V lost 2 bases and J lost 0; bases outside the gene matches: 31. Looked up from germline, CDR1 is TSWWSYY and CDR2 is QGS. The CDR3 has 28 amino acids. The CDR3 region is CALGERLASSQLYWGILSSSWDTRQMFF. CDR3 nucleotide sequence: TGTGCTCTTGGGGAAAGGTTAGCTTCTTCACAACTGTACTGGGGGATCCTCTCTAGCTCCTGGGACACCCGACAGATGTTTTTC.

For this clone: TCRdb's protein for this DNA is that of a much larger clone and differs from the translation at residue 12, likely a read error; the protein shown is the DNA translation. V is TRDV2 and J is TRDJ1; tentatively, D is TRDD3 (6 bases). Germline V gene sequence: CDR1 GEAIGNYY, CDR2 EKD. This CDR3 is 19 amino acids long. The V and J ends lost 3 bases and 0 bases respectively, with 25 bases between them. CDR3 residues: CACDPISHTGRRYTDKLIF. The DNA for the CDR3 is TGTGCCTGTGACCCTATTTCACATACTGGGAGACGGTACACCGATAAACTCATCTTT.

Details on this clone: A read error may explain this, as a much larger clone is one base away. The gene calls are TRDV2 and TRDJ3, with D possibly matching TRDD3 (7 bases). The CDR3 contains 22 residues. The germline V gene has CDR1 GEAIGNYY and CDR2 EKD. For the CDR3, the DNA is TGTGCCTGTGACACCTCCTACGGGCAGTTGGGGGAGAGCTCCTGGGACACCCGACAGCTGTTTTTC. It is translated as CACDTSYGQLGESSWDTRQLFF.

Concerning this clone itself: This is likely an artifact of a read error, given a far larger clone one base away. The same CDR3 is also encoded by other DNA sequences in this sample. The CDR3 nucleotides are TGTGCCTGTGACCCGATAGGCGGGATACAGAACGCCGATAAGCTCATCTTT. It encodes CACDPIGGIQNADKLIF. The chain carries TRDV2 and TRDJ1, with 7 bases matching TRDD3. The CDR3 length is 17 residues. Germline CDR1 reads GEAIGNYY; CDR2 reads EKD.

This clone counts as medium-sized. V is TRDV2 and J is TRDJ1, with 13 bases fitting TRDD3. V dropped 0 bases and J dropped 4; count of bases not matched to a gene: 10. CDR1 GEAIGNYY and CDR2 EKD come from the germline V gene. This CDR3 is 18 amino acids long. CDR3 coding DNA: TGTGCCTGTGACACCTTACTGGGGGATACGAAGTTCGGCGATAAACTCATCTTT. It codes for CACDTLLGDTKFGDKLIF.

This sequence joins TRDV2 and TRDJ1, with TRDD3 identical over 10 bases. Germline loops: CDR1 GEAIGNYY, CDR2 EKD. This CDR3 has 20 amino acids. The V gene end was trimmed by 1 base and the J gene end by 0 bases; junction bases not matched to a gene: 16. The CDR3 DNA sequence: TGTGCCTGTGACACGGTGGAAACTGGGGGATCTCCCCACGACACCGATAAACTCATCTTT. Protein: CACDTVETGGSPHDTDKLIF.

This clone was detected a few times. The same CDR3 can be traced to other DNA sequences in this sample. The V call is TRDV2, the J call TRDJ1; 12 nucleotides align to TRDD3. CDR3 length: 22 amino acids. Germline V lookup: CDR1 GEAIGNYY, CDR2 EKD. V lost 0 bases and J lost 6; bases outside the gene matches: 25. The DNA for the CDR3 is TGTGCCTGTGACACCGTGTTCCTTCACGGCGGCTCCACTGGGGGATACCAAAATAAACTCATCTTT. This codes for CACDTVFLHGGSTGGYQNKLIF.

Within the sample, this clone is medium-sized. The rearrangement uses TRDV2 and TRDJ1, with TRDD3 matching 11 bases. Unmatched junction bases numbered 10, after V lost 3 bases and J lost 2 bases. CDR1 is GEAIGNYY, CDR2 EKD, per germline. The CDR3 consists of 17 residues. The CDR3 is CACDSLVLGDMTDKLIF. The DNA of the CDR3 is TGTGCCTGTGACTCCCTCGTACTGGGGGATATGACCGATAAACTCATCTTT.

This clone is classed as medium-sized. A read error is the likely source, as a far larger clone sits one nucleotide away. V gene TRDV2 combines with J gene TRDJ1; 11 bases line up with TRDD3. The germline CDR1 and CDR2 sequences are GEAIGNYY and EKD. This CDR3 has 15 residues. The CDR3 spells CACDTLLGDKDKPIF. The CDR3 nucleotides are TGTGCCTGTGACACCTTACTGGGGGATAAAGATAAACCCATCTTT.